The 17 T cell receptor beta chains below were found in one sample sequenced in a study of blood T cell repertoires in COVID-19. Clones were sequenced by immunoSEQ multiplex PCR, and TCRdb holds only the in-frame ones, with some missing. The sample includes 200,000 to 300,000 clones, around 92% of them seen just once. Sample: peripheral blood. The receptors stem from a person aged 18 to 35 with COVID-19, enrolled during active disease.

The CDR3 DNA sequence: TGTGCCAGCATAATTCGGGATTCCAACACCGGGGAGCTGTTTTTT. This encodes CASIIRDSNTGELFF. The chain links TRBV9 to TRBJ2-2; D possibly corresponds to TRBD2 (5 bases). The ends were cut back, 6 bases at V and 2 bases at J, with 14 bases in the middle. Germline V gene data show CDR1 as SGDLS and CDR2 as YYNGEE. The CDR3 has 15 residues. Drawing the rest from reference TRBV9 and TRBJ2-2, the complete variable domain is DSGVTQTPKHLITATGQRVTLRCSPRSGDLSVYWYQQSLDQGLQFLIQYYNGEERAKGNILERFSAQQFPDLHSELNLSSLELGDSALYFCASIIRDSNTGELFFGEGSRLTVL.

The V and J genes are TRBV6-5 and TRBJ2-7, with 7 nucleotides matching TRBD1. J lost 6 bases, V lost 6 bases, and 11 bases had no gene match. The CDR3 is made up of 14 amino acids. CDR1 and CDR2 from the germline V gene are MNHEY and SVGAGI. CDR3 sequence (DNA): TGTGCCAGCAGAAGACAGGGATTCCTGGGCGAGCAGTACTTC. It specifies CASRRQGFLGEQYF.

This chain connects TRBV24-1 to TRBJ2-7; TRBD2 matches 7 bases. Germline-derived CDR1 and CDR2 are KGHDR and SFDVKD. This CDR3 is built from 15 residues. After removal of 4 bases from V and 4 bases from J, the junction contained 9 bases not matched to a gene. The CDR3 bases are TGTGCCACCAGTGACCCCGGGGGGTCAACTTACGAGCAGTACTTC. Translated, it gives CATSDPGGSTYEQYF.

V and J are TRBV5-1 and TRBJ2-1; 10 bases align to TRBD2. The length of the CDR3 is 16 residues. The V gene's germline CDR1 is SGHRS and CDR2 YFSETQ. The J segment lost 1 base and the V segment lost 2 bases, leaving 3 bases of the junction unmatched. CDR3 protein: CASSFSAGGSYNEQFF. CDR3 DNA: TGCGCCAGCAGCTTTTCAGCGGGAGGGTCCTACAATGAGCAGTTCTTC.

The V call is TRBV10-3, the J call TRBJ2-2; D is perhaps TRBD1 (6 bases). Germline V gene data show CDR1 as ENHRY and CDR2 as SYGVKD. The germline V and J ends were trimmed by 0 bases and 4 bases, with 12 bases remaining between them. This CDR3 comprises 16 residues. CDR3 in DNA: TGTGCCATCAGTGAGTCGACAGGCCAGGGCACCGGGGAGCTGTTTTTT. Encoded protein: CAISESTGQGTGELFF.

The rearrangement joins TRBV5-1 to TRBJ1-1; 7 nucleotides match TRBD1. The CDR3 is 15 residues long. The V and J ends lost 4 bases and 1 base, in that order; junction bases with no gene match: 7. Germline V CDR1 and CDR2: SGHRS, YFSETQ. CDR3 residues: CASSLQGSPNTEAFF. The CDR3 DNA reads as TGCGCCAGCAGCCTACAGGGGTCGCCGAACACTGAAGCTTTCTTT.

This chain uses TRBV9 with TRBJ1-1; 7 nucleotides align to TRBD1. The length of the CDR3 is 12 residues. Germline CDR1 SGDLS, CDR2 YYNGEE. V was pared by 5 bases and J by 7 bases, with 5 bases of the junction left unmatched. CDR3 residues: CASRRPGGEAFF. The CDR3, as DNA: TGTGCCAGCAGAAGACCAGGGGGTGAAGCTTTCTTT.

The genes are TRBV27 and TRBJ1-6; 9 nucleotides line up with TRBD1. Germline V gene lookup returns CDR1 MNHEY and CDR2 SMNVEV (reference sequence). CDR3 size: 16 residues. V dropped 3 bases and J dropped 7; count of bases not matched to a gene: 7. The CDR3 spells CASSFGTGSGNSPLHF. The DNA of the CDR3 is TGTGCCAGCAGTTTTGGGACAGGGAGCGGAAATTCACCCCTCCACTTT.

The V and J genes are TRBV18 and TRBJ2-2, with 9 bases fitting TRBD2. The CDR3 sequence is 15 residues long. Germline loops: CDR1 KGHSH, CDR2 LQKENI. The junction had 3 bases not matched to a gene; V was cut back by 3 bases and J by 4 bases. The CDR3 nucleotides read TGTGCCAGCTCACCTGCGGGAGGGAGCACCGGGGAGCTGTTTTTT. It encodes CASSPAGGSTGELFF.

DNA for the CDR3: TGTGCCAGCAGCTGGGGGGGGACAGGCCTAGCCAAAAACATTCAGTACTTC. Translated: CASSWGGTGLAKNIQYF. The V gene is TRBV7-2, the J gene TRBJ2-4, with D possibly matching TRBD1 (8 bases). Trimming pared 4 bases from V and 0 bases from J, leaving 16 bases between. CDR3 length equals 17 residues. CDR1 is SGHTA and CDR2 is FQGNSA in the germline V gene. Together with reference TRBV7-2 and TRBJ2-4, the CDR3 gives the full variable domain: GAGVSQSPSNKVTEKGKDVELRCDPISGHTALYWYRQSLGQGLEFLIYFQGNSAPDKSGLPSDRFSAERTGGSVSTLTIQRTQQEDSAVYLCASSWGGTGLAKNIQYFGAGTRLSVL.

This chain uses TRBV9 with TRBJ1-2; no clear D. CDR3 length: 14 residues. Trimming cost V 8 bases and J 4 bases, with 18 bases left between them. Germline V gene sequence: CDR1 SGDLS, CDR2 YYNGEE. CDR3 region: CASVRLASSYGYTF. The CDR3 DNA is TGTGCCAGTGTGCGCCTTGCGTCGTCCTATGGCTACACCTTC.

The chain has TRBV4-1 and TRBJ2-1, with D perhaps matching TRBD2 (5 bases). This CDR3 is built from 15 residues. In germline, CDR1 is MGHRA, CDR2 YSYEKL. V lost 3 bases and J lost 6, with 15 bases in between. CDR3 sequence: CASSHGSSRGNEQFF. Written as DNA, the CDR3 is TGCGCCAGCAGCCATGGGTCCTCTCGGGGCAATGAGCAGTTCTTC.

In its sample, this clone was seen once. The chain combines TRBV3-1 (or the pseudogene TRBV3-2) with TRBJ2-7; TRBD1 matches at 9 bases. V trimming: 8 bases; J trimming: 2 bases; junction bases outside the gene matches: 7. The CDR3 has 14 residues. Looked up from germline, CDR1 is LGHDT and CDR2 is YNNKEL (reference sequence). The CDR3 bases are TGTGCCAGCCGGACAGGGGTACCCCCCTACGAGCAGTACTTC. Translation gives CASRTGVPPYEQYF.

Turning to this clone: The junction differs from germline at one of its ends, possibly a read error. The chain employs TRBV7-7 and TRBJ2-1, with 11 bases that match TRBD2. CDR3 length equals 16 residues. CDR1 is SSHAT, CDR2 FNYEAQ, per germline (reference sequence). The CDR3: CASSALAGVSYNEQFF. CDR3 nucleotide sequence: TGTGCTAGCAGTGCACTAGCGGGAGTTTCCTACAATGAGCAGTTCTTC.

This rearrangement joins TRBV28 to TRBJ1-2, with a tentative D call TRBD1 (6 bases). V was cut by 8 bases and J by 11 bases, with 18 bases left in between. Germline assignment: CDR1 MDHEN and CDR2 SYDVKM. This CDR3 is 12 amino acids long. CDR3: CASGGRGAPYTF. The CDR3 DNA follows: TGTGCCAGCGGGGGTCGGGGGGCACCTTACACCTTC.

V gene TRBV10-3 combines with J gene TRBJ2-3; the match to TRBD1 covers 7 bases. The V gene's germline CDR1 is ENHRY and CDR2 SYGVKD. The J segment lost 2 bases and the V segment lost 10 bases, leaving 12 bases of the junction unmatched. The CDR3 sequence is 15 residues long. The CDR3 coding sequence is TGTGCCACCTCCGGGACAGCCACACTCACAGATACGCAGTATTTT. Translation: CATSGTATLTDTQYF.

The CDR3 DNA reads as TGTGCCAGCAGCCAAGGGATCTTAGCGGGCAGGGGTATGGCTGGGGCCAACGTCCTGACTTTC. This encodes CASSQGILAGRGMAGANVLTF. The rearrangement joins TRBV6-2 or TRBV6-3 to TRBJ2-6; D may be TRBD2 (7 bases). This CDR3 contains 21 residues. Germline CDR1 MNHEY, CDR2 SVGEGT. Trimming removed 6 bases from V and 2 bases from J, with 29 bases in between.